These 23 T cell receptor beta chains were sequenced from one sample in a study of T cell repertoires in cytomegalovirus infection. TCRdb itself ran the reads through MiXCR, one entry per CDR3 protein. In the table there are some 680,000 distinct CDR3 sequences, 35% to 40% of which are singletons. Sequencing used PBMCs. The origin of the receptors is a human donor in good health (CMV status not recorded). Some clones in this sample may be carry-over from other donors' samples.

The V gene is TRBV27, the J gene TRBJ1-3, with D hard to call. V was trimmed by 5 bases and J by 4 bases, leaving 21 bases between them. The germline V gene encodes CDR1 MNHEY and CDR2 SMNVEV (reference sequence). CDR3 size: 17 residues. CDR3 sequence reads: CASSPSWTGWRGNTIYF. CDR3 coding DNA: TGTGCCAGCAGTCCTTCCTGGACGGGTTGGAGGGGAAACACCATATATTTT.

This chain uses TRBV20-1 with TRBJ1-2; no definite D call. CDR3 length equals 12 residues. Trimming pared 3 bases from V and 4 bases from J, leaving 9 bases between. CDR1 and CDR2 from the germline V gene are DFQATT and SNEGSKA (reference sequence). The CDR3 nucleotides are TGCAGTGCTAGTGACGGAATCTATGGCTACACCTTC. This sequence encodes CSASDGIYGYTF.

This clonotype was detected only a few times. V is TRBV12-3 or TRBV12-4 and J is TRBJ2-1; 14 bases align to TRBD2. Germline trimming cut 6 bases from V and 2 bases from J; bases unmatched to any gene: 21. CDR3 length: 22 amino acids. CDR3 sequence reads: CASRSIAAGLAGADGTYNEQFF. The CDR3 region has the DNA TGTGCCAGCAGATCTATAGCCGCGGGACTAGCGGGAGCTGATGGAACCTACAATGAGCAGTTCTTC.

Turning to this clonotype: Relative to the germline gene, one junction end is altered; a read error may explain this. This chain connects TRBV15 to TRBJ2-7, with a weak D call TRBD2 (6 bases). The CDR3 extends over 16 amino acids. Germline V lookup: CDR1 LNHNV, CDR2 YYDKDF (reference sequence). This chain's CDR3 is CATSRAGPGDPYEQYF. The CDR3 nucleotides are TGTGCCACCAGCAGGGCGGGGCCGGGGGACCCCTACGAGCAGTACTTT. Together with reference TRBV15 and TRBJ2-7, the CDR3 gives the full variable domain: DAMVIQNPRYQVTQFGKPVTLSCSQTLNHNVMYWYQQKSSQAPKLLFHYYDKDFNNEADTPDNFQSRRPNTSFCFLDIRSPGLGDTAMYLCATSRAGPGDPYEQYFGPGTRLTVT.

Concerning this clonotype: Compared with germline, one end of the junction differs, possibly owing to a read error. J is TRBJ2-3 and V is TRBV19, with D tentatively TRBD2 (6 bases). Germline V gene lookup returns CDR1 LNHDA and CDR2 SQIVND (reference sequence). This CDR3 has 13 residues. CDR3 region: CASTRGGTDTRYF. CDR3 in DNA: TGTGCCAGTACGCGGGGCGGCACAGATACGCGGTATTTT.

The chain carries TRBV7-9 and TRBJ1-4; the match to TRBD1 covers 9 bases. The CDR3 covers 15 residues. The germline CDR1 and CDR2 sequences are SEHNR and FQNEAQ (reference sequence). V shed 5 bases, J shed 7 bases, and the junction held 8 bases outside the gene matches. The CDR3 sequence: CASSLRTGVVEKLFF. The CDR3 DNA reads as TGTGCCAGCAGCCTTCGGACAGGGGTTGTTGAAAAACTGTTTTTT.

The V and J genes are TRBV6-5 and TRBJ2-7; 9 bases align to TRBD2. Germline lookup yields CDR1 MNHEY and CDR2 SVGAGI. This CDR3 has 14 amino acids. V dropped 2 bases and J dropped 5; count of bases not matched to a gene: 4. CDR3 sequence: CASSYGGGANEQYF. The CDR3 coding sequence is TGTGCCAGCAGTTACGGCGGGGGGGCCAACGAGCAGTACTTC.

This clonotype has ten or more counts. The chain couples TRBV2 to TRBJ1-5, with 8 bases matching TRBD1. CDR1 and CDR2 from the germline V gene are SNHLY and FYNNEI. The CDR3 has 15 residues. The ends lost 2 bases at V and 6 bases at J; junction bases unmatched: 6. This CDR3 is CASSEWAGGGQPQHF. CDR3 nucleotide sequence: TGTGCCAGCAGTGAATGGGCAGGGGGCGGTCAGCCCCAGCATTTT.

This clonotype was picked up a small number of times. The chain carries TRBV28 and TRBJ2-1, with 8 positions matching TRBD2. V trimming: 6 bases; J trimming: 5 bases; junction bases outside the gene matches: 9. The CDR3 extends over 15 amino acids. The germline V gene encodes CDR1 MDHEN and CDR2 SYDVKM. This CDR3 reads CASRASGSSNNEQFF. CDR3 in DNA: TGTGCCAGCAGAGCAAGCGGGAGCAGCAACAATGAGCAGTTCTTC.

The rearrangement links TRBV6-8 to TRBJ1-3, with D perhaps TRBD1 (5 bases). Germline V lookup: CDR1 MNHGY, CDR2 SAAAGT. The length of the CDR3 is 17 residues. Between the trimmed V and J ends, which lost 5 bases and 0 bases, there was a span of 17 bases. The CDR3, as DNA: TGTGCCAGCAGTGCCAACCCCACAGGCCGCTCTGGAAACACCATATATTTT. Translation gives CASSANPTGRSGNTIYF.

This clonotype was detected only a few times. The chain recombines TRBV24-1 with TRBJ1-6, with 9 nucleotides matching TRBD1. Germline trimming cut 0 bases from V and 8 bases from J; bases unmatched to any gene: 1. CDR1 and CDR2 (germline): KGHDR, SFDVKD. The CDR3 runs to 15 residues. DNA of the CDR3: TGTGCCACCAGTGATTTGTGGACAGGGGATTCACCCCTCCACTTT. Translating it yields CATSDLWTGDSPLHF.

This clonotype was counted a single time. As DNA, the CDR3 is TGCGCCAGCAGTGAAGGGGCCCTCTCCTATAATTCACCCCTCCACTTT. It encodes CASSEGALSYNSPLHF. The chain is built from TRBV10-2 and TRBJ1-6; the D gene is possibly TRBD1 (5 bases). CDR1 and CDR2 from the germline V gene are WSHSY and SAAADI. V was shortened by 3 bases and J by 0 bases, with 9 bases between the two germline ends. This CDR3 is 16 amino acids long.

The table lists this clonotype with a few counts. This sequence joins TRBV5-4 and TRBJ1-2, with D possibly TRBD1 on 5 matching bases. The CDR3 sequence is 15 residues long. Germline V gene data show CDR1 as SGHNT and CDR2 as YYREEE (reference sequence). Trimming removed 0 bases from V and 3 bases from J, with 12 bases in between. This CDR3 is CASSLEDSSYYGYTF. The CDR3 region has the DNA TGTGCCAGCAGCTTGGAAGACAGCAGCTACTATGGCTACACCTTC.

In this sample, this clonotype turned up a few times. V usage is TRBV28 and J usage is TRBJ2-7; possible D gene TRBD2, 5 bases. This CDR3 is built from 14 residues. Germline values: CDR1 MDHEN, CDR2 SYDVKM. V gave up 8 bases and J gave up 1 base, with 15 bases separating them. Here the CDR3 DNA reads TGTGCCAGCGTTGGCGGACGGGGATCCTACGAGCAGTACTTC. Amino acid sequence: CASVGGRGSYEQYF.

This clonotype was detected ten times or more. This chain uses TRBV10-3 with TRBJ1-1; weak D call: TRBD1 (5 bases). Germline V CDR1 and CDR2: ENHRY, SYGVKD. The CDR3 runs to 12 residues. V lost 4 bases and J 7 bases, leaving 10 bases between the germline ends. CDR3 bases: TGTGCCATCAGTGTTGAGGGACGTGAAGCTTTCTTT. It encodes CAISVEGREAFF.

This clonotype was observed a handful of times. The chain links TRBV28 to TRBJ2-7; D unclear. V gave up 7 bases and J gave up 0 bases, with 10 bases separating them. Germline lookup yields CDR1 MDHEN and CDR2 SYDVKM. This CDR3 is built from 13 residues. CDR3 in amino acids: CASTDGRSYEQYF. The DNA for the CDR3 is TGTGCCAGCACGGACGGGCGCTCCTACGAGCAGTACTTC.

This clonotype turned up a few times. The chain is built from TRBV20-1 and TRBJ2-7; TRBD1 agrees at 10 bases. The V gene's germline CDR1 is DFQATT and CDR2 SNEGSKA (reference sequence). This CDR3 comprises 16 residues. V shed 3 bases, J shed 4 bases, and the junction held 12 bases outside the gene matches. In DNA form, the CDR3 reads TGCAGTGCTAGCGTATTAAGGACAGGGGGTAAATACGAGCAGTACTTC. Its protein product is CSASVLRTGGKYEQYF.

In this sample, this clonotype turned up many times. The chain carries TRBV6-6 and TRBJ1-5; no definite D call. From germline, CDR1 is MNHNY and CDR2 SVGAGI (reference sequence). The ends were cut back, 11 bases at V and 5 bases at J, with 13 bases in the middle. This CDR3 is 12 amino acids long. The CDR3 is CAVREDHQPQHF. CDR3 DNA sequence: TGTGCCGTCCGGGAGGACCATCAGCCCCAGCATTTT.

There are a few counts of this clonotype. In DNA form, the CDR3 reads TGTGCCAGCTCTACGCGGGACGGAGATCAGCCCCAGCATTTT. Protein product: CASSTRDGDQPQHF. The chain couples TRBV6-5 to TRBJ1-5, with a possible D match to TRBD1 (5 bases). The CDR3 runs 14 residues. Germline CDR1 reads MNHEY; CDR2 reads SVGAGI. Between the trimmed V and J ends, which lost 8 bases and 5 bases, there was a span of 16 bases.

This clonotype was seen only a few times. The chain has TRBV11-2 and TRBJ1-3; D possibly corresponds to TRBD1 (5 bases). The CDR3 is 14 residues long. V was clipped by 1 base and J by 2 bases, with 6 bases between them. Germline V lookup: CDR1 SGHAT, CDR2 FQNNGV. As DNA, the CDR3 is TGTGCCAGCAGCTTAGTAGGGGCTGGAAACACCATATATTTT. Protein product: CASSLVGAGNTIYF.

The CDR3 sequence is CASSLGQGRPQHF. The DNA of the CDR3 is TGTGCCAGCAGTCTGGGACAGGGCAGGCCCCAGCATTTT. The chain is built from TRBV27 and TRBJ1-5; 9 positions agree with TRBD1. V dropped 5 bases and J dropped 9; count of bases not matched to a gene: 5. CDR1 is MNHEY, CDR2 SMNVEV, per germline (reference sequence). This CDR3 region has 13 residues.

The rearrangement links TRBV20-1 to TRBJ2-5; D uncertain. The germline CDR1 and CDR2 sequences are DFQATT and SNEGSKA (reference sequence). V was trimmed by 1 base and J by 0 bases, leaving 6 bases between them. This CDR3 is built from 13 residues. The CDR3 protein is CSARAAHQETQYF. DNA for the CDR3: TGCAGTGCTAGAGCAGCCCACCAAGAGACCCAGTACTTC.

The genes are TRBV5-1 and TRBJ1-1, with D possibly being TRBD1 (5 bases). The CDR3 is made up of 15 amino acids. Trimming shortened V by 1 base and J by 4 bases, and 14 bases separated the two germline ends. Germline V gene lookup returns CDR1 SGHRS and CDR2 YFSETQ. The CDR3 sequence is CASSLTGPQGTEAFF. The CDR3 nucleotides read TGCGCCAGCAGCTTGACAGGACCTCAAGGCACTGAAGCTTTCTTT.